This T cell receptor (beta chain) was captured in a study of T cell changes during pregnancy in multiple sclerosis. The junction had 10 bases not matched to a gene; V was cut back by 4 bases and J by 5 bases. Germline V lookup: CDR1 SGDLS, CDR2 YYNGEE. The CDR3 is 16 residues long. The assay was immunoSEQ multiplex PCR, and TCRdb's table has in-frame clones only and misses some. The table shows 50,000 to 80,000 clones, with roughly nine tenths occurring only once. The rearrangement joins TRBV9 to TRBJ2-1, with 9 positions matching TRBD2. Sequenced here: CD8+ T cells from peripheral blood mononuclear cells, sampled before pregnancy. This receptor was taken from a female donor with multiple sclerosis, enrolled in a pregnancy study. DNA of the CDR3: TGTGCCAGCAGCCCATGGGCGGGGGGGCCGGACAATGAGCAGTTCTTC. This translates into CASSPWAGGPDNEQFF.